These 15 T cell receptor beta chains were all obtained from the same sample, sequenced in a study of shared clonotypes between healthy human individuals. Measured with immunoSEQ multiplex PCR; TCRdb has only the in-frame clones, and not every one. The repertoire holds just over 2,000,000 clones, with roughly 94% as singletons. Sample: naive CD4+ T cells sorted from blood. Subset meaning: CD45RA+ positively selected. The source of these receptors is a man aged 18 to 29 in good health.

The rearrangement joins TRBV11-2 to TRBJ2-5, with 8 positions matching TRBD1. Looked up from germline, CDR1 is SGHAT and CDR2 is FQNNGV. CDR3 length: 18 amino acids. V lost 5 bases to trimming and J lost 5 bases; unmatched junction nucleotides: 19. The chain's CDR3 is CASSPRRIGQGQRETQYF. The CDR3 DNA is TGTGCCAGCAGCCCCAGACGGATCGGACAGGGCCAGCGGGAGACCCAGTACTTC.

The chain uses TRBV27 and TRBJ1-6, with a weak D call TRBD1 (5 bases). Germline V lookup: CDR1 MNHEY, CDR2 SMNVEV (reference sequence). V was pared by 6 bases and J by 10 bases, with 19 bases between. CDR3 length: 15 residues. CDR3 protein: CASRWTRVIGSPLHF. The CDR3 bases are TGTGCCAGCAGGTGGACCAGGGTGATAGGGTCACCCCTCCACTTT.

The chain is built from TRBV5-6 and TRBJ1-6, with 7 bases fitting TRBD1. Germline assignment: CDR1 SGHDT and CDR2 YYEEEE. The CDR3 runs to 15 residues. V lost 2 bases, J lost 9 bases, and 8 bases stayed unmatched. This CDR3 reads CASSFYRDSTSPLHF. The CDR3 DNA is TGTGCCAGCAGCTTTTACCGGGACAGTACTTCACCCCTCCACTTT.

V is TRBV7-8 and J is TRBJ2-5; 12 bases line up with TRBD2. Trimming at V came to 0 bases and at J to 6 bases, leaving 8 bases not matched to a gene. The CDR3 spans 17 residues. Germline V CDR1 and CDR2: SGHVS, FQNEAQ. As DNA, the CDR3 is TGTGCCAGCAGCTTAGCAGAGCTAGCGGGAGGGAGGCAGACCCAGTACTTC. Its protein product is CASSLAELAGGRQTQYF. The whole variable domain, remainder taken from reference TRBV7-8 and TRBJ2-5, is GAGVSQSPRYKVAKRGQDVALRCDPISGHVSLFWYQQALGQGPEFLTYFQNEAQLDKSGLPSDRFFAERPEGSVSTLKIQRTQQEDSAVYLCASSLAELAGGRQTQYFGPGTRLLVL.

The chain carries TRBV29-1 and TRBJ2-5; TRBD1 matches 8 bases. The trim removed 6 bases at V and 4 bases at J, leaving 7 bases unmatched. The CDR3 totals 13 residues. Germline V gene data show CDR1 as SQVTM and CDR2 as ANQGSEA. In DNA, the CDR3 is TGCAGCGTCGCGACAGGGGCGGGAGAGACCCAGTACTTC. Its translation: CSVATGAGETQYF.

V gene TRBV30 combines with J gene TRBJ2-7, with TRBD2 matching 9 bases. V was clipped by 4 bases and J by 0 bases; unmatched bases: 7. Germline V gene lookup returns CDR1 GTSNPN and CDR2 SVGIG (reference sequence). This CDR3 spans 15 amino acids. This chain's CDR3 is CAWKIAGAPSYEQYF. The CDR3, as DNA: TGTGCCTGGAAAATAGCGGGGGCCCCCTCCTACGAGCAGTACTTC.

In its sample, this clone was seen once. The chain carries TRBV11-2 and TRBJ1-4; TRBD1 might be the D (6 bases). Germline CDR1 is SGHAT and CDR2 is FQNNGV. V was pared by 1 base and J by 11 bases, with 14 bases between. This CDR3 contains 14 residues. The CDR3 sequence is CASSLGGQKEKLFF. In nucleotides, the CDR3 is TGTGCCAGCAGCTTAGGGGGGCAAAAAGAGAAACTGTTTTTT.

The chain has TRBV6-6 and TRBJ2-1, with D tentatively TRBD2 (5 bases). CDR1 and CDR2 from the germline V gene are MNHNY and SVGAGI (reference sequence). The CDR3 covers 13 residues. Trimming shortened V by 4 bases and J by 7 bases, and 11 bases separated the two germline ends. This CDR3 is CASSLAGVNEQFF. CDR3 DNA: TGTGCCAGCAGTTTAGCCGGGGTGAATGAGCAGTTCTTC.

This clone was observed once. J is TRBJ2-1 and V is TRBV2; 13 bases fit TRBD2. After removal of 6 bases from V and 11 bases from J, the junction contained 7 bases not matched to a gene. The CDR3 spans 14 residues. Looked up from germline, CDR1 is SNHLY and CDR2 is FYNNEI. CDR3 DNA: TGTGCCAGCAGGGTGGTACTAGCGGGAGGGAAGCAGTTCTTC. This gives the protein CASRVVLAGGKQFF.

The rearrangement links TRBV11-1 to TRBJ1-1; 8 positions match TRBD1. CDR1 and CDR2 (germline): SGHAT, FQDESV (reference sequence). This CDR3 contains 15 residues. V was pared by 7 bases and J by 2 bases, with 9 bases of the junction left unmatched. The DNA of the CDR3 is TGTGCCAGCACCGCCTGGACAGGGCCCAACACTGAAGCTTTCTTT. It translates to CASTAWTGPNTEAFF.

Turning to this clone: This specimen includes other DNA sequences encoding the same CDR3. This sequence joins TRBV28 and TRBJ1-1, with no clear D. V lost 3 bases to trimming and J lost 3 bases, with 5 bases between them. CDR3 length: 12 amino acids. Germline V gene sequence: CDR1 MDHEN, CDR2 SYDVKM. CDR3 coding DNA: TGTGCCAGCAGTTTCTTGGACACTGAAGCTTTCTTT. Protein product: CASSFLDTEAFF.

The chain combines TRBV20-1 with TRBJ1-2, with D maybe TRBD1 (5 bases). The CDR3 covers 11 residues. Germline assignment: CDR1 DFQATT and CDR2 SNEGSKA (reference sequence). CDR3 protein: CRPGPKYGYTF. The CDR3 region has the DNA TGCAGACCGGGACCAAAATATGGCTACACCTTC.

This clone was picked up a small number of times. The chain recombines TRBV30 with TRBJ1-5; a possible D gene is TRBD1 (6 bases). Germline values: CDR1 GTSNPN, CDR2 SVGIG (reference sequence). V was cut by 4 bases and J by 4 bases, with 17 bases left in between. CDR3 length: 15 amino acids. The CDR3 is CAWKRAGAVNQPQHF. The CDR3 DNA is TGTGCCTGGAAGCGGGCAGGGGCTGTAAATCAGCCCCAGCATTTT. Variable domain in full (rest from reference TRBV30 and TRBJ1-5): SQTIHQWPATLVQPVGSPLSLECTVEGTSNPNLYWYRQAAGRGLQLLFYSVGIGQISSEVPQNLSASRPQDRQFILSSKKLLLSDSGFYLCAWKRAGAVNQPQHFGDGTRLSIL.

This sequence joins TRBV10-2 and TRBJ1-2, with D maybe TRBD1 (5 bases). CDR3 length: 13 amino acids. The V and J ends lost 0 bases and 5 bases respectively, with 7 bases between them. Germline V gene sequence: CDR1 WSHSY, CDR2 SAAADI. The CDR3 DNA sequence: TGCGCCAGCAGTGAGTCAGGGGAGTATGGCTACACCTTC. Residues: CASSESGEYGYTF.

Notes on this clone: At the DNA level, this CDR3 is encoded by other sequences in the same sample as well. This sequence joins TRBV9 and TRBJ2-3, with no clear D. CDR1 is SGDLS, CDR2 YYNGEE, per germline. The CDR3 is 14 residues long. V lost 0 bases and J 3 bases, leaving 8 bases between the germline ends. The CDR3 loop is CASSVAPGTDTQYF. The DNA of the CDR3 is TGTGCCAGCAGCGTAGCTCCCGGTACAGATACGCAGTATTTT.